This TCR beta chain came from a study of T-cell reconstitution after alpha-beta-depleted transplantation in children. This clonotype turned up a few times. Construction of the TCRbeta library involved unique molecular identifiers. MiXCR was run by TCRdb on the PCR reads, yielding one entry per CDR3 protein. There are about 540,000 distinct CDR3 sequences in the sample; around 16% occur only once, and around 3.3% lies in the top ten. The CDR3 consists of 14 residues. Germline V gene data show CDR1 as SGHAT and CDR2 as FQNNGV. Trimming took 4 bases from V and 0 from J, leaving 7 bases between them. The sample was PBMCs from the stem cell graft donor, taken from the stem cell graft. V is TRBV11-2 and J is TRBJ2-1; D gene ambiguous. This clonotype was obtained from a human donor who donated a stem cell graft to a child with acute lymphoblastic leukemia. The CDR3 here is CASSSYYSYNEQFF. DNA for the CDR3: TGTGCCAGCAGCTCGTACTACTCCTACAATGAGCAGTTCTTC.